Listed below are T cell receptor beta chains from one sample, sequenced in a study of T cells in tuberculosis. Clones were sequenced by immunoSEQ multiplex PCR, and TCRdb holds only the in-frame ones, with some missing. The sample shows about 43,000 clones, 95% of them seen only once. Specimen: PBMCs. Every receptor here comes from a donor aged 10-29 years with latent tuberculosis or without tuberculosis infection. Each CDR3 is given with its conserved first and last residue. The D gene is left open where the match is weak. Size tells how often a clone was seen (once, few, many) or the class of an expanded clone, and some rows leave it out.

abundance: -
v_gene: TRBV5-4
d_gene: TRBD1
j_gene: TRBJ2-5
CDR3nt: TGTGCCAGCAGCGGACAGACAGGGCTGGAGACCCAGTACTTC
CDR3aa: CASSGQTGLETQYF

abundance: -
v_gene: TRBV11-2
d_gene: TRBD1
j_gene: TRBJ2-5
CDR3nt: TGTGCCAGCAGCATGGGACAGCAACAAGAGACCCAGTACTTC
CDR3aa: CASSMGQQQETQYF

abundance: -
v_gene: TRBV19
d_gene: TRBD1
j_gene: TRBJ2-7
CDR3nt: TGTGCCAGTAGCCCGGGACAGGGGGTCTACGAGCAGTACTTC
CDR3aa: CASSPGQGVYEQYF

abundance: -
v_gene: TRBV30
d_gene: -
j_gene: TRBJ1-1
CDR3nt: TGTGCCTGGAGTGTACTAGGGTCCACTGAAGCTTTCTTT
CDR3aa: CAWSVLGSTEAFF

abundance: -
v_gene: TRBV9
d_gene: -
j_gene: TRBJ2-1
CDR3nt: TGTGCCAGCAGCACAGGCGGGCAGGGGAAGGAGAATGAGCAGTTCTTC
CDR3aa: CASSTGGQGKENEQFF

abundance: -
v_gene: TRBV28
d_gene: -
j_gene: TRBJ1-6
CDR3nt: TGTGCCAGCACCCTCGGGGGACGTTATAATTCACCCCTCCACTTT
CDR3aa: CASTLGGRYNSPLHF

abundance: -
v_gene: TRBV28
d_gene: -
j_gene: TRBJ1-2
CDR3nt: TGTGCCAGCAGTGGCGGCCCGGACAGCTATGGCTACACCTTC
CDR3aa: CASSGGPDSYGYTF

abundance: once
v_gene: TRBV7-2
d_gene: -
j_gene: TRBJ1-4
CDR3nt: TGTGCCAGCAGCCCAGCAGGGGCTAATGAAAAACTGTTTTTT
CDR3aa: CASSPAGANEKLFF

abundance: -
v_gene: TRBV2
d_gene: -
j_gene: TRBJ1-5
CDR3nt: TGTGCCAGCAGAGGGAGAATTAGCAATCAGCCCCAGCATTTT
CDR3aa: CASRGRISNQPQHF

abundance: -
v_gene: TRBV28
d_gene: TRBD2
j_gene: TRBJ2-3
CDR3nt: TGTGCCAGCACCCTTCTAAAGCGGGGCCCCGGGGGAGATACGCAGTATTTT
CDR3aa: CASTLLKRGPGGDTQYF

abundance: -
v_gene: TRBV5-5
d_gene: -
j_gene: TRBJ1-2
CDR3nt: TGTGCCAGCAGCTTGAACGGCGGAAACTATGGCTACACCTTC
CDR3aa: CASSLNGGNYGYTF

abundance: -
v_gene: TRBV10-3
d_gene: TRBD1
j_gene: TRBJ2-7
CDR3nt: TGTGCCATCAGTGTCGCGGGACAGGGTTTCGACGAGCAGTACTTC
CDR3aa: CAISVAGQGFDEQYF

abundance: few
v_gene: TRBV15
d_gene: TRBD1
j_gene: TRBJ2-7
CDR3nt: TGTGCCACCAGTCCGGGACAGGGAGAGAGAGAGCAGTACTTC
CDR3aa: CATSPGQGEREQYF

abundance: -
v_gene: TRBV27
d_gene: -
j_gene: TRBJ1-1
CDR3nt: TGTGCCAGCAGTTTATTGGGGGGGAACACTGAAGCTTTCTTT
CDR3aa: CASSLLGGNTEAFF

abundance: -
v_gene: TRBV14
d_gene: -
j_gene: TRBJ2-7
CDR3nt: TGTGCCAGCAGCCTTCGTCAGGGTAAAATTTACGAGCAGTACTTC
CDR3aa: CASSLRQGKIYEQYF

abundance: -
v_gene: TRBV25-1
d_gene: -
j_gene: TRBJ2-1
CDR3nt: TGTGCCACCTCGACCGGACAAGGGGACTACAATGAGCAGTTCTTC
CDR3aa: CATSTGQGDYNEQFF

abundance: -
v_gene: TRBV5-1
d_gene: -
j_gene: TRBJ1-6
CDR3nt: TGCGCCAGCAGCTTGTCGGCAGGGATAGAATCACCCCTCCACTTT
CDR3aa: CASSLSAGIESPLHF

abundance: -
v_gene: TRBV7-2
d_gene: -
j_gene: TRBJ1-2
CDR3nt: TGTGCCAGCAGCCTAAACAGGGAAGGGGGCTACACCTTC
CDR3aa: CASSLNREGGYTF

abundance: -
v_gene: TRBV28
d_gene: TRBD2
j_gene: TRBJ2-1
CDR3nt: TGTGCCAGCAGCCCTGCTAGCGGGGACTACAATGAGCAGTTCTTC
CDR3aa: CASSPASGDYNEQFF

abundance: -
v_gene: TRBV10-3
d_gene: -
j_gene: TRBJ1-2
CDR3nt: TGTGCCATCAGTGACAGGGACACCTACTATGGCTACACCTTC
CDR3aa: CAISDRDTYYGYTF

abundance: -
v_gene: TRBV6-5
d_gene: -
j_gene: TRBJ2-7
CDR3nt: TGTGCCAGCAGTTACCCGACAGCCTGGGGGGCCTACGAGCAGTACTTC
CDR3aa: CASSYPTAWGAYEQYF

abundance: -
v_gene: TRBV28
d_gene: -
j_gene: TRBJ1-1
CDR3nt: TGTGCCGCGGGGGGGAACACTGAAGCTTTCTTT
CDR3aa: CAAGGNTEAFF

abundance: -
v_gene: TRBV6-1
d_gene: -
j_gene: TRBJ1-5
CDR3nt: TGTGCCAGCAGTGAATACGCAGGCGCCAATCAGCCCCAGCATTTT
CDR3aa: CASSEYAGANQPQHF

abundance: -
v_gene: TRBV30
d_gene: -
j_gene: TRBJ2-5
CDR3nt: TGTGCCTGGAGTCCCGCGAGGGGGGGCGCGTGGGAGACCCAGTACTTC
CDR3aa: CAWSPARGGAWETQYF

abundance: -
v_gene: TRBV29-1
d_gene: -
j_gene: TRBJ2-2
CDR3nt: TGCAGCGTTGGAGGAGGGGAGAACACCGGGGAGCTGTTTTTT
CDR3aa: CSVGGGENTGELFF

abundance: -
v_gene: TRBV2
d_gene: TRBD2
j_gene: TRBJ2-7
CDR3nt: TGTGCCAGCAGTGGGTCCGGCGGGAGAAGCTACGAGCAGTACTTC
CDR3aa: CASSGSGGRSYEQYF

abundance: -
v_gene: TRBV12-5
d_gene: TRBD1
j_gene: TRBJ1-5
CDR3nt: TGTGCTAGTGGTTTTGGACCCGGACAGGGCGGGCAGCCCCAGCATTTT
CDR3aa: CASGFGPGQGGQPQHF

abundance: -
v_gene: TRBV2
d_gene: TRBD1
j_gene: TRBJ1-1
CDR3nt: TGTGCCAGCAGCAGTAGTAGAGTACAGGGGAGTAGGAACACTGAAGCTTTCTTT
CDR3aa: CASSSSRVQGSRNTEAFF

abundance: -
v_gene: TRBV7-8
d_gene: -
j_gene: TRBJ1-6
CDR3nt: TGTGCCAGCACCACCCGTGGGGGGGGGAGCTATAATTCACCCCTCCACTTT
CDR3aa: CASTTRGGGSYNSPLHF

abundance: -
v_gene: TRBV19
d_gene: -
j_gene: TRBJ2-1
CDR3nt: TGTGCCAGTAGTGACATCCTCCTGCCTTACAATGAGCAGTTCTTC
CDR3aa: CASSDILLPYNEQFF

abundance: -
v_gene: TRBV6-1
d_gene: TRBD1
j_gene: TRBJ2-7
CDR3nt: TGTGCCAGCAGTGCTCCCGGGACAGGGGGCTCCGAGCAGTACTTC
CDR3aa: CASSAPGTGGSEQYF

abundance: once
v_gene: TRBV7-9
d_gene: TRBD1
j_gene: TRBJ1-5
CDR3nt: TGTGCCAGCAGCTCTCAGGGGGAAACCCAGCATTTT
CDR3aa: CASSSQGETQHF

abundance: once
v_gene: TRBV27
d_gene: -
j_gene: TRBJ1-1
CDR3nt: TGTGCCAGCAGGGCCCCAGGGATCAACACTGAAGCTTTCTTT
CDR3aa: CASRAPGINTEAFF

abundance: -
v_gene: TRBV9
d_gene: TRBD2
j_gene: TRBJ2-1
CDR3nt: TGTGCCAGCACCAGAGCGGGGGAGGGCAATGAGCAGTTCTTC
CDR3aa: CASTRAGEGNEQFF

abundance: -
v_gene: TRBV7-3
d_gene: -
j_gene: TRBJ1-1
CDR3nt: TGTGCCAGCAGCGCCTCGACAGGGAACACTGAAGCTTTCTTT
CDR3aa: CASSASTGNTEAFF

abundance: -
v_gene: TRBV5-1
d_gene: TRBD1
j_gene: TRBJ1-2
CDR3nt: TGCGCCAGCAGCTTGGGACAGGGAGTAATGTATGGCTACACCTTC
CDR3aa: CASSLGQGVMYGYTF

abundance: -
v_gene: TRBV10-1
d_gene: -
j_gene: TRBJ2-2
CDR3nt: TGCGCCAGCAGGGCATATCCGAACACCGGGGAGCTGTTTTTT
CDR3aa: CASRAYPNTGELFF

abundance: -
v_gene: TRBV19
d_gene: TRBD1
j_gene: TRBJ1-6
CDR3nt: TGTGCCAGTAGTCCACGGACAGGGGGTAGATATAATTCACCCCTCCACTTT
CDR3aa: CASSPRTGGRYNSPLHF

abundance: -
v_gene: TRBV25-1
d_gene: -
j_gene: TRBJ2-7
CDR3nt: TGTGCCAGCAGTGGCAGGACAGAATACGAGCAGTACTTC
CDR3aa: CASSGRTEYEQYF

abundance: -
v_gene: TRBV7-9
d_gene: TRBD1
j_gene: TRBJ1-1
CDR3nt: TGTGCCAGCAGCCCGGGACAGGGATTCATGAACACTGAAGCTTTCTTT
CDR3aa: CASSPGQGFMNTEAFF